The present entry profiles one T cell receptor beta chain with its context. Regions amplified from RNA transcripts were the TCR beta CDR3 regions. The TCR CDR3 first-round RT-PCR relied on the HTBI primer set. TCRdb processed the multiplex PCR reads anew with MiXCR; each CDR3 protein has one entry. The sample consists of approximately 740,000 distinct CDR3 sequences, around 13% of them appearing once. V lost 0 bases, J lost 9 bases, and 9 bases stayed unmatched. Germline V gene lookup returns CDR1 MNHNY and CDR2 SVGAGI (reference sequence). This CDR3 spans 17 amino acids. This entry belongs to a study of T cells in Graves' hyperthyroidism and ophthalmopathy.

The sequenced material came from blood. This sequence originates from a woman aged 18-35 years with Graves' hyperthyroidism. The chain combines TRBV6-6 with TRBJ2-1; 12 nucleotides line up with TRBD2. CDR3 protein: CASSYSGRKLAGGEQFF. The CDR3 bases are TGTGCCAGCAGTTACTCGGGGCGGAAACTAGCGGGAGGTGAGCAGTTCTTC.